The next 26 T cell receptor beta chains were all read from a single sample in a study of T cell responses to AZD1222 COVID-19 vaccine (dated by TCRdb to about 2021). Library method: the immunoSEQ multiplex PCR assay. In TCRdb, the immuneACCESS table is reduced to in-frame sequences with V and J assigned. These tables do not hold every clone; where another copy was compared, an unresolved V gene accounts for under half, and the others remain unexplained. The sample has about 150,000 clones on record, around 90% of them singletons. Of the sample, 3.8% falls within the top ten clones. The time point label for this specimen denotes: about 28 days (+/-7) after the second vaccine dose. The sample consisted of peripheral blood, taken 28 days after the second AZD1222 dose. These receptor sequences come from an adult who received the AZD1222 COVID-19 vaccine.

This clone was observed a few times. The J gene is TRBJ2-5, the V gene TRBV27; tentatively, D is TRBD2 (7 bases). Germline CDR1 and CDR2: MNHEY and SMNVEV (reference sequence). The CDR3 spans 14 residues. Between the trimmed V and J ends, which lost 0 bases and 7 bases, there was a span of 12 bases. In DNA, the CDR3 is TGTGCCAGCAGTTTATCATCGGGGGGCTGGACCCAGTACTTC. This gives the protein CASSLSSGGWTQYF.

This clone came up once. The chain's CDR3 is CARSPIRTVNTEAFF. The CDR3 nucleotides are TGTGCCAGAAGTCCTATCCGGACGGTGAACACTGAAGCTTTCTTT. This chain joins TRBV7-5 and TRBJ1-1. TRBV7-5 is reported as a pseudogene. CDR3 length: 15 amino acids.

In its sample, this clone was seen once. This sequence joins TRBV7-8 and TRBJ1-5; a possible D gene is TRBD1 (5 bases). This CDR3 is built from 16 residues. CDR1 and CDR2 (germline): SGHVS, FQNEAQ. Trimming left V 0 bases short and J 5 bases short, with 14 bases between. This CDR3 reads CASSLAGAGGHQPQHF. Written as DNA, the CDR3 is TGTGCCAGCAGCTTAGCTGGGGCAGGAGGCCATCAGCCCCAGCATTTT.

The CDR3 DNA reads as TGCAGCGTTGAGGGGAGGGCCTACAATGAGCAGTTCTTC. Translated, it gives CSVEGRAYNEQFF. The chain is built from TRBV29-1 and TRBJ2-1; 7 bases are shared with TRBD2. The V gene's germline CDR1 is SQVTM and CDR2 ANQGSEA. The CDR3 sequence is 13 residues long. V lost 3 bases and J lost 2; bases outside the gene matches: 1.

This clone occurred once. The rearrangement uses TRBV18 and TRBJ1-5; no reliable D call. This CDR3 is built from 15 residues. Germline assignment: CDR1 KGHSH and CDR2 LQKENI. V was trimmed by 2 bases and J by 6 bases, leaving 14 bases between them. The CDR3 spells CASSPTGDSSQPQHF. In DNA form, the CDR3 reads TGTGCCAGCTCACCAACCGGGGATTCCAGTCAGCCCCAGCATTTT.

The chain uses TRBV11-2 and TRBJ2-3; D is ambiguous. The CDR3 length is 13 residues. With 3 bases removed from V and 6 bases from J, the gap between germline ends came to 10 bases. Germline values: CDR1 SGHAT, CDR2 FQNNGV. The CDR3 reads CASSFSAMDTQYF. Here the CDR3 DNA reads TGTGCCAGCAGCTTTTCGGCCATGGATACGCAGTATTTT. Full variable domain (remainder filled in from reference TRBV11-2 and TRBJ2-3): EAGVAQSPRYKIIEKRQSVAFWCNPISGHATLYWYQQILGQGPKLLIQFQNNGVVDDSQLPKDRFSAERLKGVDSTLKIQPAKLEDSAVYLCASSFSAMDTQYFGPGTRLTVL.

V and J are TRBV19 and TRBJ1-1; weak D call: TRBD1 (5 bases). This CDR3 contains 15 residues. V lost 5 bases, J lost 1 base, and 14 bases lay in between. The germline CDR1 and CDR2 sequences are LNHDA and SQIVND (reference sequence). The CDR3 nucleotides read TGTGCCAGTAGTTCTAACTTGGACAAGAACACTGAAGCTTTCTTT. Amino acid sequence: CASSSNLDKNTEAFF.

The chain joins TRBV12-3 or TRBV12-4 to TRBJ2-1; D is perhaps TRBD1 (5 bases). The V and J ends lost 6 bases and 9 bases respectively, with 15 bases between them. This CDR3 is built from 13 residues. The CDR3 spells CASSSTQGGEQFF. The CDR3 coding sequence is TGTGCCAGCAGCAGTACTCAGGGCGGTGAGCAGTTCTTC.

V usage is TRBV3-1 (or the pseudogene TRBV3-2) and J usage is TRBJ1-5; D is undetermined. The germline V gene has CDR1 LGHDT and CDR2 YNNKEL (reference sequence). Trimming left V 4 bases short and J 4 bases short, with 8 bases between. This CDR3 is built from 13 residues. CDR3 bases: TGTGCCAGCAGCCTCTCGAGAAATCAGCCCCAGCATTTT. Translating gives CASSLSRNQPQHF.

The genes are TRBV6-5 and TRBJ1-6; 8 bases fit TRBD1. The CDR3 length is 15 residues. J gave up 8 bases and V 2 bases, and 5 bases lay outside the gene matches. Germline V gives CDR1 MNHEY, CDR2 SVGAGI. This chain's CDR3 is CASSYGQGRDSPLHF. The CDR3 coding sequence is TGTGCCAGCAGTTACGGACAGGGTAGGGATTCACCCCTCCACTTT.

This sequence joins TRBV10-3 and TRBJ2-2, with D possibly called TRBD1 or TRBD2 (5 bases each). The germline CDR1 and CDR2 sequences are ENHRY and SYGVKD. The CDR3 spans 14 residues. V gave up 3 bases and J gave up 5 bases, with 10 bases separating them. CDR3 bases: TGTGCCATCAGTGACTTATGGGGGACCGGGGAGCTGTTTTTT. Its protein product is CAISDLWGTGELFF.

The chain uses TRBV6-5 and TRBJ2-3; TRBD1 might be the D (6 bases). The CDR3 has 12 residues. Germline CDR1 MNHEY, CDR2 SVGAGI. V shed 8 bases and J shed 6 bases, with 12 bases lying between them. The CDR3 loop reads CASLRDIDTQYF. CDR3 DNA: TGTGCCAGCCTCCGGGACATCGATACGCAGTATTTT.

The rearrangement links TRBV10-3 to TRBJ2-5, with 9 bases aligning to TRBD2. Per germline, CDR1 ENHRY and CDR2 SYGVKD. The CDR3 loop spans 15 amino acids. V shed 2 bases and J 5 bases; nucleotides not matched to a gene: 6. The CDR3 here is CAISEAGGPSETQYF. The CDR3 DNA reads TGTGCCATCAGTGAGGCGGGAGGGCCCTCTGAGACCCAGTACTTC.

This chain links TRBV6-4 with TRBJ1-4; TRBD1 matches 8 bases. The length of the CDR3 is 14 residues. Germline CDR1 reads MRHNA; CDR2 reads SNTAGT. J was trimmed by 7 bases and V by 7 bases; bases with no gene match: 8. The CDR3: CASTCPTGGEKLFF. In DNA form, the CDR3 reads TGTGCCAGCACCTGCCCAACAGGGGGTGAAAAACTGTTTTTT.

The gene calls are TRBV2 and TRBJ1-2, with 8 positions matching TRBD1. CDR1 SNHLY and CDR2 FYNNEI come from the germline V gene. The CDR3 is 14 residues long. Trimming cost V 9 bases and J 6 bases; bases outside gene matches: 12. DNA of the CDR3: TGTGCCAGTTATCGGACAGGGATGAGGCATGGCTACACCTTC. It codes for CASYRTGMRHGYTF.

The J gene is TRBJ2-1, the V gene TRBV9; D is possibly TRBD1 (6 bases). The germline V gene encodes CDR1 SGDLS and CDR2 YYNGEE. The CDR3 loop spans 14 amino acids. V was trimmed by 2 bases and J by 10 bases, leaving 16 bases between them. CDR3 region: CASSVRTAVGEQFF. In nucleotides, the CDR3 is TGTGCCAGCAGCGTCCGGACAGCCGTCGGGGAGCAGTTCTTC.

This clone was seen only a few times. The chain recombines TRBV9 with TRBJ2-7; 9 nucleotides line up with TRBD2. The V and J ends lost 2 bases and 5 bases, in that order; junction bases with no gene match: 8. There are 15 residues in the CDR3. CDR1 is SGDLS and CDR2 is YYNGEE in the germline V gene. The CDR3 reads CASSVGGRDGDEQYF. The DNA of the CDR3 is TGTGCCAGCAGCGTCGGCGGGAGGGACGGCGACGAGCAGTACTTC. Full variable domain (missing parts from reference TRBV9 and TRBJ2-7): DSGVTQTPKHLITATGQRVTLRCSPRSGDLSVYWYQQSLDQGLQFLIQYYNGEERAKGNILERFSAQQFPDLHSELNLSSLELGDSALYFCASSVGGRDGDEQYFGPGTRLTVT.

V usage is TRBV5-8 and J usage is TRBJ1-1, with TRBD1 matching 7 bases. Germline-derived CDR1 and CDR2 are SGHTS and YDEGEE. The ends lost 4 bases at V and 8 bases at J; junction bases unmatched: 8. The CDR3 runs 13 residues. CDR3 sequence (DNA): TGTGCCAGCAGCGCAGGTCCGGACAGGGAAGCTTTCTTT. Amino acid sequence: CASSAGPDREAFF.

The rearrangement joins TRBV10-3 to TRBJ2-3, with 8 positions matching TRBD1. Germline CDR1 reads ENHRY; CDR2 reads SYGVKD. The CDR3 runs to 15 residues. V shed 6 bases and J 0 bases; nucleotides not matched to a gene: 5. DNA for the CDR3: TGTGCCATCAGACGTGGACAGGGTAGCACAGATACGCAGTATTTT. Translation: CAIRRGQGSTDTQYF.

The V and J genes are TRBV12-5 and TRBJ2-7; tentatively, D is TRBD1 or TRBD2 (5 bases each). CDR1 is LGHNT and CDR2 is FRNRAP in the germline V gene. The CDR3 is 17 residues long. V lost 5 bases and J lost 1, with 21 bases in between. CDR3 sequence: CASGPTLGLAGSYEQYF. The CDR3 DNA reads TGTGCTAGTGGTCCCACCCTGGGGCTAGCCGGTTCCTACGAGCAGTACTTC.

The CDR3 here is CASSERSGAAYEQYF. The CDR3 DNA sequence: TGTGCCAGCAGTGAAAGGTCAGGGGCAGCATACGAGCAGTACTTC. This chain joins TRBV6-1 and TRBJ2-7; weak D call: TRBD1 (6 bases). The CDR3 contains 15 residues. From germline, CDR1 is MNHNS and CDR2 SASEGT. V lost 2 bases and J lost 4, with 15 bases in between.

The chain has TRBV5-4 and TRBJ2-1; the D gene is possibly TRBD1 (6 bases). Germline V CDR1 and CDR2: SGHNT, YYREEE (reference sequence). V was clipped by 0 bases and J by 4 bases, with 14 bases between them. CDR3 length: 16 residues. The CDR3 coding sequence is TGTGCCAGCAGCTTGGCGCGGCAGGGGTGGTACAATGAGCAGTTCTTC. As protein: CASSLARQGWYNEQFF.

The genes are TRBV6-5 and TRBJ1-1; 8 bases agree with TRBD1. Per germline, CDR1 MNHEY and CDR2 SVGAGI. Germline trimming cut 6 bases from V and 4 bases from J; bases unmatched to any gene: 4. The CDR3 sequence is 13 residues long. The CDR3 sequence is CASRGQGSTEAFF. In DNA, the CDR3 is TGTGCCAGCAGAGGACAGGGTAGCACTGAAGCTTTCTTT.

The chain links TRBV7-2 to TRBJ2-7; 10 bases are a match to TRBD2. CDR3 length: 16 residues. The V gene's germline CDR1 is SGHTA and CDR2 FQGNSA. V lost 3 bases and J lost 7; bases outside the gene matches: 12. The CDR3 sequence: CASSFRLAGPIGEQYF. The DNA for the CDR3 is TGTGCCAGCAGCTTTAGACTAGCGGGCCCAATAGGGGAGCAGTACTTC.

V usage is TRBV5-4 and J usage is TRBJ1-5; D is possibly TRBD1 (6 bases). The CDR3 is 14 residues long. V dropped 4 bases and J dropped 4 bases, with 12 bases sitting between them. Germline V gene sequence: CDR1 SGHNT, CDR2 YYREEE (reference sequence). CDR3 loop: CASSIDRQNQPQHF. The CDR3 nucleotides read TGTGCCAGCAGCATCGACAGGCAGAATCAGCCCCAGCATTTT.

This chain connects TRBV27 to TRBJ1-2; D is unclear. V gave up 6 bases and J gave up 1 base, with 9 bases separating them. The CDR3 spans 13 residues. The germline V gene encodes CDR1 MNHEY and CDR2 SMNVEV (reference sequence). The CDR3 spells CASRGLDNYGYTF. The CDR3 nucleotides read TGTGCCAGCAGAGGGCTAGATAACTATGGCTACACCTTC.